Below are 17 T cell receptor beta chains sequenced from a single sample in a study of OX40 agonist ivuxolimab in advanced cancers. Produced via immunoSEQ multiplex PCR; TCRdb's table is partial and in-frame only. In the table there are 90,000 to 120,000 clones, under 95% of which are singletons. The source was CD4+ or CD8+ T cells sorted from blood, collected in a trial of the OX40 agonist ivuxolimab. The receptors here all came from an adult with an advanced solid tumor such as melanoma, head and neck, liver or kidney cancer.

The chain links TRBV19 to TRBJ2-3; 9 nucleotides line up with TRBD2. Germline loops: CDR1 LNHDA, CDR2 SQIVND (reference sequence). Unmatched junction bases numbered 6, after V lost 3 bases and J lost 2 bases. This CDR3 has 16 amino acids. The DNA of the CDR3 is TGTGCCAGTAGTATTGGTAGCGGGGGCATCACAGATACGCAGTATTTT. Amino acids: CASSIGSGGITDTQYF.

Only one count was recorded for this clone. This rearrangement joins TRBV6-1 to TRBJ1-6; D is uncertain. CDR3 length: 13 residues. The germline V and J ends were trimmed by 5 bases and 7 bases, with 9 bases remaining between them. The germline V gene has CDR1 MNHNS and CDR2 SASEGT. CDR3 DNA: TGTGCCAGCAGTCCCGTCCCCAATTCACCCCTCCACTTT. It codes for CASSPVPNSPLHF.

J is TRBJ1-5 and V is TRBV21-1; the table calls TRBD1, which could not be checked here. TRBV21-1 is noted as a pseudogene. The CDR3 loop spans 15 amino acids. As DNA, the CDR3 is TGTGCCAGCAGCAAAGATGACAGGGGAGGCCAGCCCCAGCATTTT. Translated: CASSKDDRGGQPQHF.

This chain uses TRBV19 with TRBJ2-7; no clear D gene. The germline V gene has CDR1 LNHDA and CDR2 SQIVND (reference sequence). The CDR3 totals 11 residues. V lost 8 bases to trimming and J lost 9 bases, with 14 bases between them. The CDR3 nucleotides read TGTGCCAGTGGTCCCCCGGTCGCGCAGTACTTC. As protein: CASGPPVAQYF.

This chain joins TRBV29-1 and TRBJ2-3, with 15 nucleotides matching TRBD2. This CDR3 comprises 15 residues. Per the germline V gene, CDR1 is SQVTM and CDR2 is ANQGSEA. V gave up 4 bases and J gave up 5 bases; unmatched junction bases: 4. The CDR3, as DNA: TGCAGCGTTGGCGGGACTAGCGGGGGGAAAGATACGCAGTATTTT. Translation gives CSVGGTSGGKDTQYF.

The chain uses TRBV9 and TRBJ2-2; D gene uncertain. The V gene lost 0 bases and the J gene lost 3 bases, with 15 bases spanning the gap. The germline CDR1 and CDR2 sequences are SGDLS and YYNGEE. The CDR3 runs 17 residues. The CDR3, as DNA: TGTGCCAGCAGCGTAGTTTTGTGGGGTCGAGACACCGGGGAGCTGTTTTTT. Encoded protein: CASSVVLWGRDTGELFF.

This rearrangement joins TRBV7-9 to TRBJ2-7; D remains unclear. V was trimmed by 3 bases and J by 2 bases, leaving 14 bases between them. The CDR3 is 15 amino acids. CDR1 and CDR2 (germline): SEHNR, FQNEAQ (reference sequence). Here the CDR3 DNA reads TGTGCCAGCAGCTTTTTAGGTGGGCCAACCTACGAGCAGTACTTC. Translating gives CASSFLGGPTYEQYF. The full variable domain, completed using reference TRBV7-9 and TRBJ2-7, is DTGVSQNPRHKITKRGQNVTFRCDPISEHNRLYWYRQTLGQGPEFLTYFQNEAQLEKSRLLSDRFSAERPKGSFSTLEIQRTEQGDSAMYLCASSFLGGPTYEQYFGPGTRLTVT.

The chain combines TRBV7-9 with TRBJ1-4; TRBD1 is a possible D gene (5 bases). The V gene's germline CDR1 is SEHNR and CDR2 FQNEAQ (reference sequence). This CDR3 has 13 amino acids. Between the trimmed V and J ends, which lost 1 base and 7 bases, there was a span of 7 bases. This chain's CDR3 is CASSLEGVEKLFF. As DNA, the CDR3 is TGTGCCAGCAGCTTAGAAGGGGTTGAAAAACTGTTTTTT.

Only a few counts were recorded for this clone. Within the sample, other DNA sequences also encode this same CDR3. The chain couples TRBV6-5 to TRBJ1-5, with D possibly being TRBD1 (5 bases). Between the trimmed V and J ends, which lost 0 bases and 5 bases, there was a span of 11 bases. CDR1 and CDR2 (germline): MNHEY, SVGAGI. The CDR3 is 15 residues long. CDR3 sequence reads: CASSYSRGGDQPQHF. CDR3 bases: TGTGCCAGCAGTTACTCGAGGGGAGGAGATCAGCCCCAGCATTTT.

This clone was observed once. The chain links TRBV5-8 to TRBJ2-5; D is possibly TRBD1 (6 bases). This CDR3 is 14 amino acids long. The germline gives CDR1 SGHTS, CDR2 YDEGEE. Trimming stripped 5 bases from V and 4 bases from J, with 15 bases between. The CDR3: CASRNSQGTETQYF. In nucleotides, the CDR3 is TGTGCCAGCAGGAACTCACAGGGCACAGAGACCCAGTACTTC.

The V call is TRBV11-3, the J call TRBJ2-7; TRBD1 matches at 9 bases. CDR1 is SGHNT and CDR2 is YENEEA in the germline V gene. V was clipped by 1 base and J by 5 bases; unmatched bases: 3. CDR3 length equals 14 residues. The CDR3 reads CASSLGDRVDEQYF. CDR3 sequence (DNA): TGTGCCAGCAGCTTAGGGGACAGGGTCGACGAGCAGTACTTC.

This clone is a singleton in its sample. The chain has TRBV11-3 and TRBJ2-2, with 8 positions matching TRBD2. This CDR3 contains 15 residues. Germline CDR1 reads SGHNT; CDR2 reads YENEEA. V was pared by 4 bases and J by 5 bases, with 6 bases of the junction left unmatched. CDR3 DNA sequence: TGTGCCAGCAGCTCAAACGGGGGGGCGACCGGGGAGCTGTTTTTT. Translation: CASSSNGGATGELFF.

The J gene is TRBJ1-1, the V gene TRBV11-3, with unresolved D. The V end lost 4 bases, the J end lost 2 bases, and 5 bases lay between the germline ends. This CDR3 region has 12 residues. The germline V gene encodes CDR1 SGHNT and CDR2 YENEEA. The CDR3 loop reads CASSSRNTEAFF. In DNA form, the CDR3 reads TGTGCCAGCAGCTCCCGAAACACTGAAGCTTTCTTT. Supplemented by reference TRBV11-3 and TRBJ1-1, the full variable domain reads EAGVVQSPRYKIIEKKQPVAFWCNPISGHNTLYWYLQNLGQGPELLIRYENEEAVDDSQLPKDRFSAERLKGVDSTLKIQPAELGDSAVYLCASSSRNTEAFFGQGTRLTVV.

The chain joins TRBV20-1 to TRBJ1-2, with D possibly TRBD1 on 5 matching bases. The ends were cut back, 7 bases at V and 5 bases at J, with 11 bases in the middle. This CDR3 has 11 amino acids. Per germline, CDR1 DFQATT and CDR2 SNEGSKA (reference sequence). The CDR3 spells CSGGGVYGYTF. The CDR3 DNA reads TGCAGTGGGGGGGGAGTGTATGGCTACACCTTC.

The rearrangement uses TRBV6-1 and TRBJ2-7, with a possible D match to TRBD2 (5 bases). This CDR3 spans 11 amino acids. Deletions cut 6 bases from V and 6 bases from J, with 9 bases between. Per germline, CDR1 MNHNS and CDR2 SASEGT. The DNA for the CDR3 is TGTGCCAGCAGCTCTAGCTCCGAGCAGTACTTC. Its protein is CASSSSSEQYF.

For this clone: Its ends do not fully match the called genes, so a read error is possible. This chain links TRBV7-7 with TRBJ2-3; TRBD1 is a possible D gene (6 bases). CDR1 is SSHAT and CDR2 is FNYEAQ in the germline V gene (reference sequence). The CDR3 contains 13 residues. In DNA, the CDR3 is TGTGCTAGCAGCCCAGACAGGTTTGATACGCAGTATTTT. It encodes CASSPDRFDTQYF.

V gene TRBV7-9 combines with J gene TRBJ1-5; tentative D call: TRBD1 (6 bases). Trimming cost V 1 base and J 6 bases, with 10 bases left between them. There are 14 residues in the CDR3. Germline values: CDR1 SEHNR, CDR2 FQNEAQ (reference sequence). Here the CDR3 reads CASSLEGVRQPQHF. The DNA of the CDR3 is TGTGCCAGCAGCTTAGAGGGGGTACGTCAGCCCCAGCATTTT.